The present entry profiles one TCR beta chain with its context. CDR3 length: 14 amino acids. Germline CDR1 and CDR2: MNHGY and SAAAGT. Trimming removed 2 bases from V and 4 bases from J, with 9 bases in between. The sample's treatment: preoperative locoregional IRX-2 cytokine immunotherapy. This phase Ib study tested locoregional IRX-2 cytokine immunotherapy given before surgery. This sample stems from a study of preoperative IRX-2 immunotherapy in early breast cancer. Clones were read by immunoSEQ multiplex PCR, and TCRdb kept only the in-frame ones, dropping some. The data contain approximately 20,000 clones, around 81% of them singletons.

The source of this sequence is a human donor with breast cancer. Sequencing was performed on lymph node tissue, taken after IRX-2 immunotherapy. This chain connects TRBV6-8 to TRBJ1-5; possible D gene TRBD1, 5 bases. This CDR3 is CASSYRSGNQPQHF. In nucleotides, the CDR3 is TGTGCCAGCAGTTACAGGTCAGGGAATCAGCCCCAGCATTTT.